This entry concerns a single T cell receptor beta chain. This sample is drawn from a study of CD8 T cells in Susac syndrome. Sequencing of TCR beta was carried out in blood CD8+ and CD4+ T cells. Negative isolation yielded the CD8+ and CD4+ T cells, while FACS enriched the TEMRA cells. Random-hexamer reverse transcription was applied to roughly 0.45 to 1 ug RNA. The authors amplified TCR beta CDR3 across 54 Vbeta and 13 Jbeta using immunoSEQ multiplex PCR. TCRdb called the immunoSEQ multiplex PCR reads again in MiXCR, with one record for every CDR3 protein. The sample includes 20,000 to 25,000 distinct CDR3 sequences, roughly 93% of them seen just once. The CDR3 covers 13 residues. Germline V lookup: CDR1 LNHDA, CDR2 SQIVND (reference sequence). J gave up 3 bases and V 6 bases, and 5 bases lay outside the gene matches.

The chain combines TRBV19 with TRBJ2-7; 7 nucleotides align to TRBD1. The sequenced sample consisted of CD8+ T cells from PBMCs. This receptor was taken from a human donor in good health. The CDR3, as DNA: TGTGCCAGTAGCGTGGCAGGGGGCTACGAGCAGTACTTC. As protein: CASSVAGGYEQYF.